Shown below are 17 T cell receptor beta chains from a single sample sequenced in a study of blood T cell repertoires in COVID-19 (dated by TCRdb to between 2020 and 2021). Library preparation was by the immunoSEQ multiplex PCR assay. TCRdb carries this immuneACCESS record with in-frame sequences only. Its versions omit some clonotypes, under half of them owing to an unresolved V gene in the studies checked, with the rest unexplained. Within this sample are 250,000 or so clones, with roughly 90% of them counted one time only. The leading ten clones occupy around 10% of the sample. The specimen sequenced was PBMCs or T cells enriched from blood (not recorded which). The receptor source for this set is a man aged 35 to 55 who had recovered from COVID-19.

Ten or more counts support this clone. The chain has TRBV30 and TRBJ2-5; 8 bases match TRBD2. CDR1 is GTSNPN and CDR2 is SVGIG in the germline V gene (reference sequence). CDR3 length: 15 amino acids. V shed 3 bases and J 3 bases; nucleotides not matched to a gene: 9. Here the CDR3 reads CAWRPSGGQEETQYF. The CDR3 nucleotides are TGTGCCTGGAGACCCAGCGGGGGTCAGGAAGAGACCCAGTACTTC.

The rearrangement links TRBV28 to TRBJ1-5; 8 bases agree with TRBD1. There are 14 residues in the CDR3. V dropped 5 bases and J dropped 4; count of bases not matched to a gene: 4. Germline-derived CDR1 and CDR2 are MDHEN and SYDVKM. The CDR3 loop is CASSAHRGNQPQHF. The CDR3 region has the DNA TGTGCCAGCAGTGCCCACAGGGGGAATCAGCCCCAGCATTTT.

The V call is TRBV27, the J call TRBJ2-3, with 8 bases fitting TRBD1. CDR1 is MNHEY, CDR2 SMNVEV, per germline (reference sequence). This CDR3 has 13 residues. V shed 5 bases, J shed 6 bases, and the junction held 4 bases outside the gene matches. The CDR3 coding sequence is TGTGCCAGCAGTCAGGACAGGGACGATACGCAGTATTTT. Protein: CASSQDRDDTQYF.

This clone came up once. The chain carries TRBV28 and TRBJ2-1; 11 bases align to TRBD2. From germline, CDR1 is MDHEN and CDR2 SYDVKM. V was pared by 2 bases and J by 7 bases, with 4 bases of the junction left unmatched. This CDR3 contains 15 residues. The CDR3 spells CASSLTGTSGNEQFF. CDR3 DNA sequence: TGTGCCAGCAGTTTAACCGGGACTAGCGGTAATGAGCAGTTCTTC.

V gene TRBV18 combines with J gene TRBJ2-3, with 13 bases that match TRBD2. After removal of 3 bases from V and 4 bases from J, the junction contained 13 bases not matched to a gene. The length of the CDR3 is 19 residues. CDR1 and CDR2 (germline): KGHSH, LQKENI. The CDR3 nucleotides are TGTGCCAGCTCACCCCTCCCTCGGACTAGCGGGGGCACACCAGATACGCAGTATTTT. This codes for CASSPLPRTSGGTPDTQYF.

This chain uses TRBV4-1 with TRBJ2-7; 7 bases match TRBD2. The CDR3 contains 17 residues. Losses at the gene ends were 1 base for V and 7 bases for J; bases not matched to a gene: 16. Germline V lookup: CDR1 MGHRA, CDR2 YSYEKL. CDR3 sequence: CASSQGSSTSLVSEQYF. DNA of the CDR3: TGCGCCAGCAGCCAAGGATCGTCGACTAGCCTCGTAAGTGAGCAGTACTTC.

This sequence joins TRBV6-5 and TRBJ1-2; 7 positions agree with TRBD1. CDR1 is MNHEY and CDR2 is SVGAGI in the germline V gene. The CDR3 runs 15 residues. The V segment lost 6 bases and the J segment 5 bases; nucleotides outside the gene matches: 12. DNA of the CDR3: TGTGCCAGCAGCCGGACACTGAAACAGGGGTATGGCTACACCTTC. It codes for CASSRTLKQGYGYTF.

The rearrangement links TRBV6-5 to TRBJ2-1, with D maybe TRBD2 (5 bases). V dropped 2 bases and J dropped 3 bases, with 8 bases sitting between them. This CDR3 has 14 residues. CDR1 and CDR2 from the germline V gene are MNHEY and SVGAGI. CDR3 amino acids: CASSYGGVYNEQFF. The CDR3 region has the DNA TGTGCCAGCAGTTACGGAGGAGTCTACAATGAGCAGTTCTTC.

The rearrangement joins TRBV15 to TRBJ2-3, with D perhaps matching TRBD1 (6 bases). CDR3 size: 16 residues. Per germline, CDR1 LNHNV and CDR2 YYDKDF (reference sequence). V was shortened by 7 bases and J by 5 bases, with 22 bases between the two germline ends. Here the CDR3 reads CATNEINRVGGDTQYF. In nucleotides, the CDR3 is TGTGCCACCAACGAGATCAACAGGGTAGGAGGAGATACGCAGTATTTT.

This chain joins TRBV24-1 and TRBJ2-1; 15 positions agree with TRBD2. Germline assignment: CDR1 KGHDR and CDR2 SFDVKD. The CDR3 sequence is 18 residues long. J lost 3 bases, V lost 2 bases, and 4 bases had no gene match. CDR3 residues: CATSDSAGLAGGYNEQFF. CDR3 in DNA: TGTGCCACCAGTGATTCCGCGGGACTAGCGGGGGGCTACAATGAGCAGTTCTTC.

The rearrangement links TRBV7-9 to TRBJ2-2; 7 nucleotides line up with TRBD2. Trimming took 5 bases from V and 4 from J; bases not matched to a gene: 1. Germline V lookup: CDR1 SEHNR, CDR2 FQNEAQ (reference sequence). The CDR3 is 13 amino acids. The CDR3 coding sequence is TGTGCCAGCAGCGCGGGAGTCACCGGGGAGCTGTTTTTT. It yields the protein CASSAGVTGELFF.

The CDR3 bases are TGTGCCAGTAGTGTGCGTTTCTTTAGCAATCAGCCCCAGCATTTT. Its translation: CASSVRFFSNQPQHF. V and J are TRBV19 and TRBJ1-5; unclear D gene. CDR1 and CDR2 (germline): LNHDA, SQIVND (reference sequence). There are 15 residues in the CDR3. V lost 5 bases and J 0 bases, leaving 11 bases between the germline ends.

This clone has more than one count but fewer than ten. The chain is built from TRBV10-2 and TRBJ2-7; TRBD2 aligns across 9 bases. The CDR3 length is 15 residues. CDR1 and CDR2 (germline): WSHSY, SAAADI. V shed 0 bases and J 4 bases; nucleotides not matched to a gene: 4. CDR3 sequence reads: CASSESSGSLYEQYF. In DNA form, the CDR3 reads TGCGCCAGCAGTGAGTCTAGCGGGAGTTTGTACGAGCAGTACTTC.

The chain employs TRBV10-3 and TRBJ2-5; tentatively, D is TRBD1 (6 bases). Germline CDR1 reads ENHRY; CDR2 reads SYGVKD. This CDR3 has 13 residues. Trimming cost V 7 bases and J 4 bases, with 13 bases left between them. CDR3 nucleotides: TGTGCCATCATGTACAGGGTGGGAGAGACCCAGTACTTC. Translation: CAIMYRVGETQYF.

This chain's CDR3 is CASSFTVTYEQYF. The DNA of the CDR3 is TGTGCCAGCAGCTTTACGGTCACGTACGAGCAGTACTTC. The chain links TRBV7-9 to TRBJ2-7; D is unclear. Germline assignment: CDR1 SEHNR and CDR2 FQNEAQ (reference sequence). V lost 3 bases, J lost 4 bases, and 10 bases lay in between. There are 13 residues in the CDR3.

The V gene is TRBV5-4, the J gene TRBJ1-2; 8 bases are shared with TRBD1. Germline V gives CDR1 SGHNT, CDR2 YYREEE (reference sequence). V was pared by 3 bases and J by 4 bases, with 8 bases of the junction left unmatched. The CDR3 is 15 amino acids. The DNA of the CDR3 is TGTGCCAGCAGCTCGTGGACAGGGTCCTCCTATGGCTACACCTTC. Translated, it gives CASSSWTGSSYGYTF.

The CDR3 reads CASSQVGGGGETQYF. The DNA for the CDR3 is TGTGCCAGCAGCCAAGTCGGCGGGGGAGGTGAGACCCAGTACTTC. The J gene is TRBJ2-5, the V gene TRBV3-1 (or the pseudogene TRBV3-2); 7 nucleotides agree with TRBD2. V shed 1 base and J 5 bases; nucleotides not matched to a gene: 7. The germline gives CDR1 LGHDT, CDR2 YNNKEL (reference sequence). The CDR3 totals 15 residues.